This T cell receptor beta chain originates from a study of early T cells in non-severe SARS-CoV-2 infection (dated by TCRdb to the early 2020s). General notes on the study: Because TCR sequencing was done on bulk RNA from unsorted whole blood, the alpha and beta chains could not be paired. Study-level results and caveats: Matching against VDJdb was skewed toward anti-spike CD8 responses, likely underestimated virus-specific expansions, and missed private and CD4 specificities.

V was cut back by 1 base and J by 6 bases, leaving a gap of 10 bases between them. Via the germline V gene (reference sequence), CDR1 is LNHNV and CDR2 YYDKDF. Including the terminal cysteine and phenylalanine, the CDR3 comprises 14 residues. Of the read, only the CDR3 DNA is kept; its 42 bases are in frame from base 1. This clonotype was counted a few times. Its antigen is currently not known. The record has no base qualities; no much larger clone is one base away. A case-control design nested within a healthcare worker cohort in London, UK, was used, with weekly nasopharyngeal swab PCR tests and blood sampling performed. Between 23 and 31 March 2020, the week of the UK lockdown, healthcare workers were enrolled and then followed up weekly for as long as 16 weeks. The library was built by means of 5' RACE. TCRdb lists the instrument as NextSeq 500. Unique molecular identifiers were attached to individual cDNA molecules in the TCR library protocol so that sequencing error and PCR bias could be corrected. Both TCR alpha and beta chains were sequenced, and tight co-correlation was observed between alpha and beta sequence abundances in each sample. In the original analysis: Decombinator V4 was used to annotate TCR sequences for V gene, J gene and CDR3. TCRs were defined as expanded if a significant change between any two time points was detected under a Poisson model with p below 0.0001. Abundances of TCRs were expressed as counts per million after normalisation to the total number of TCRs sequenced in each sample. MAIT TCRs were defined by TRAV1-2 paired with TRAJ12, TRAJ20 or TRAJ33, and iNKT TCRs by TRAV10 paired with TRAJ18. VDJdb, accessed 1 November 2021, was searched for CMV, EBV and SARS-CoV-2 annotated TCRs, with TCRs annotated for multiple antigens excluded. TCRdb ran its own pipeline on the public reads, namely fastp trimming at Q25 and MiXCR clone calling, and kept in-frame beta chains. CDR3 protein sequences are deduplicated, and each keeps its most common genes and DNA. Clone size and V and J calls follow TCRdb, not the original study. The table for this sample lists tens of thousands of distinct CDR3 sequences; less than 15% of them were counted only once. About 4% of the sample is held by the ten biggest clonotypes.

The sequence links TRBV15 to TRBJ1-5, with no confident D gene call. The sample comprised whole blood. This sequence originates from an adult who was a healthcare worker with PCR-confirmed SARS-CoV-2 infection or an uninfected control (not recorded which). The base sequence is TGTGCCACCAGCAGAGCCCGTTCCAGTCAGCCCCAGCATTTT. It translates to CATSRARSSQPQHF. The reference TRBV15 and TRBJ1-5 proteins fill in what lies around the CDR3, so the full variable domain reads DAMVIQNPRYQVTQFGKPVTLSCSQTLNHNVMYWYQQKSSQAPKLLFHYYDKDFNNEADTPDNFQSRRPNTSFCFLDIRSPGLGDTAMYLCATSRARSSQPQHFGDGTRLSIL.